The clone carrying this T cell receptor (beta chain) was detected a few times. Germline loops: CDR1 SGDLS, CDR2 YYNGEE. The CDR3 loop spans 15 amino acids. Trimming pared 1 base from V and 1 base from J, leaving 10 bases between. Here immunoSEQ multiplex PCR was the method, and the copy in TCRdb shows in-frame clones only, minus some. The table records some 60,000 clones, 85% to 95% of them present only once. This entry belongs to a study of OX40 agonist ivuxolimab in advanced cancers. The input for sequencing was CD4+ or CD8+ T cells sorted from blood, taken in a trial of the OX40 agonist ivuxolimab. The source is an adult with an advanced solid tumor such as melanoma, head and neck, liver or kidney cancer. The chain couples TRBV9 to TRBJ2-3; a weak D match, TRBD1 (5 bases). As DNA, the CDR3 is TGTGCCAGCAGCGTACAGGGTTCTGGCACAGATACGCAGTATTTT. It yields the protein CASSVQGSGTDTQYF.